This entry concerns a single TCR beta chain. The sample is drawn from a study of blood T cell repertoires in COVID-19. Methods used by the authors: For nucleated cells, counts were estimated from reference gene primer amplification. Repertoires were generated with immunoSEQ multiplex PCR, while TCRdb's copy carries only in-frame clones and drops some. V, J and clone size are taken as reported in that table, and D and trimming were inferred from the DNA itself. The sample consists of some 200,000 clones, approximately 84% of them appearing once. Germline V gene data show CDR1 as KGHDR and CDR2 as SFDVKD. Trimming took 2 bases from V and 4 from J, leaving 9 bases between them. This CDR3 region has 14 residues.

The receptor comes from an elderly man with acute or convalescent COVID-19. Sequences were obtained from peripheral blood. The rearrangement uses TRBV24-1 and TRBJ2-3, with D possibly TRBD1 on 6 matching bases. The DNA of the CDR3 is TGTGCCACCAGTGATTACACAGGGTCAGATACGCAGTATTTT. Protein sequence: CATSDYTGSDTQYF.